This T cell receptor beta chain was identified in a study of blood T cell repertoires in COVID-19. In the study overall: Samples of COVID-19 (acute and convalescent) were obtained from the United States, Italy and Spain. Sources were T cells, B-cell-depleted T cells, or PBMCs; the material itself was cDNA or gDNA.

This clone was seen a single time. How the authors handled the data: It was from reference gene primer amplification that nucleated cell counts were estimated. The assay was immunoSEQ multiplex PCR, and TCRdb's table has in-frame clones only and misses some. V and J calls and clone size follow that table, whereas D and trimming were derived from the DNA. The sample shows about 370,000 clones, 90% of them seen only once. The V gene lost 0 bases and the J gene lost 10 bases, with 16 bases spanning the gap. CDR3 size: 14 residues. The germline CDR1 and CDR2 sequences are SGHKS and YYEKEE (reference sequence).

The J gene is TRBJ1-1, the V gene TRBV5-5; a possible D gene is TRBD1 (5 bases). Specimen: peripheral blood. This TCR was sampled from a man aged 18 to 30 with active or convalescent COVID-19. Written as DNA, the CDR3 is TGTGCCAGCAGCTTGGAGGGTTGGAGGGGTATAGCTTTCTTT. Its protein is CASSLEGWRGIAFF.